This T cell receptor (beta chain) was captured in a study of Ad26.COV2.S vaccination and SARS-CoV-2 variants. Treatment denoted: 15 to 20 received Ad26.COV2.S at low or high dose, single or two shots; about 5 received placebo; per-sample allocation not given. Vaccine and placebo recipients were sampled on day 63 after the first injection. The method was immunoSEQ multiplex PCR; TCRdb's version includes in-frame clones alone and lacks a portion of them. The top ten clones hold 6.4% of a sample with around 300,000 clones, 88% of them seen once. The CDR3 covers 18 residues. Trimming cost V 1 base and J 4 bases; bases outside gene matches: 10. CDR1 is SGHRS, CDR2 YFSETQ, per germline.

The chain recombines TRBV5-1 with TRBJ2-6; 8 bases agree with TRBD1. Sequences were derived from peripheral blood, sampled in a trial of Ad26.COV2.S vaccine versus placebo. The sequence came from a person between 18 and 59 years old who received the Ad26.COV2.S COVID-19 vaccine or a placebo. The CDR3 is CASSLMTGDARGANVLTF. In nucleotides, the CDR3 is TGCGCCAGCAGCTTGATGACAGGGGACGCGCGGGGGGCCAACGTCCTGACTTTC.